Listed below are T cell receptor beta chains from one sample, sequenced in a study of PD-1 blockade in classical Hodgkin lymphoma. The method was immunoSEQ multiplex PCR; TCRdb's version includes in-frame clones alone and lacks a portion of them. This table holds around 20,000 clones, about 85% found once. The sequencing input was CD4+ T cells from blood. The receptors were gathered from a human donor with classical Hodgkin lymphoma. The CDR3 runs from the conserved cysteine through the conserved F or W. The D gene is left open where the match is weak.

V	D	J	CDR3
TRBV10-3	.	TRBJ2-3	CAISGRDTTQYF
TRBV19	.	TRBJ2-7	CASSRSETVLPDF
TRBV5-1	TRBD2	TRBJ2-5	CASSSTGTSGLETQYF
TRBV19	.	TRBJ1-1	CASSVRAFGFTEAFF
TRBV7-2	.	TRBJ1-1	CASSLADSKNTEAFF
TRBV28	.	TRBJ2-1	CASSLRGNEQFF
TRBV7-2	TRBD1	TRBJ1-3	CASSLTGTGAGNTIYF
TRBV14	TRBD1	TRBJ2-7	CASSLGQGSYEQYF
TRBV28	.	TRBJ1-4	CASSGVKLFF
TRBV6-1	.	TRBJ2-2	CATVIQVTGELFF
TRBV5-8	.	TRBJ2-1	CASSTSSYNEQFF
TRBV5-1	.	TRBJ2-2	CASSLRSRGALNTGELFF
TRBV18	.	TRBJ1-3	CASSPSGSGNTIYF
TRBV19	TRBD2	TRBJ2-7	CASSVIGTSGFNEQYF
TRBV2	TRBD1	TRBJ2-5	CASGGQGPETQYF
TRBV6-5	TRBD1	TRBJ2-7	CASSTPTGDYEQYF
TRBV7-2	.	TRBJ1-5	CASSLEGGKQPQHF
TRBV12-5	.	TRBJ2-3	CASGLGAGGIRDGTQYF
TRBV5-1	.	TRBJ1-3	CASSPDVGSTSGNTIYF
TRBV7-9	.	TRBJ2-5	CASSLLYPTGETQYF
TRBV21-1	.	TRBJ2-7	CASSSPGQGKPEQYF
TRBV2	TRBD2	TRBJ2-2	CASSDLLAGVENTGELFF
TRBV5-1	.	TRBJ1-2	CASSAGLTPGYTF
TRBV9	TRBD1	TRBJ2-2	CASSVGSSGTGNPGELFF
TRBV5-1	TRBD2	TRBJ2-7	CASYLTSGRATYEQYF
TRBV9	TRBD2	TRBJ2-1	CASSPRTSGNNEQFF
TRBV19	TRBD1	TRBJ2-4	CASSMVGTGGRDIQYF
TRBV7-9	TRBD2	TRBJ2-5	CASSALAGVTETQYF
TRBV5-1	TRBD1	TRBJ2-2	CASSLWGQGNTGELFF
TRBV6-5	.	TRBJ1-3	CASRPGSGNTIYF
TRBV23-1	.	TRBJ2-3	CASSQSLRGGCTDTQYF
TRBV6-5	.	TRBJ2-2	CASTRDARTGELFF
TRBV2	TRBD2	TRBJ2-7	CASSPAGTSSRSIYEQYF
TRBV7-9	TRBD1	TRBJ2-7	CASSLSDRGPYEQYF
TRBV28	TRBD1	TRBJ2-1	CASSLPGQGAGVAVF
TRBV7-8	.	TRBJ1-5	CASSPDGVGEPQHF
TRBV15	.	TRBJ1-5	CATSRGGGGTQPQHF
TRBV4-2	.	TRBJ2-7	CASSQDPGPTGEQYF
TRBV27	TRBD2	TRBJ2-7	CASSFQKLAGSYEQYF
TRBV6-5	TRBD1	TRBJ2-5	CASRRQGRYQETQYF